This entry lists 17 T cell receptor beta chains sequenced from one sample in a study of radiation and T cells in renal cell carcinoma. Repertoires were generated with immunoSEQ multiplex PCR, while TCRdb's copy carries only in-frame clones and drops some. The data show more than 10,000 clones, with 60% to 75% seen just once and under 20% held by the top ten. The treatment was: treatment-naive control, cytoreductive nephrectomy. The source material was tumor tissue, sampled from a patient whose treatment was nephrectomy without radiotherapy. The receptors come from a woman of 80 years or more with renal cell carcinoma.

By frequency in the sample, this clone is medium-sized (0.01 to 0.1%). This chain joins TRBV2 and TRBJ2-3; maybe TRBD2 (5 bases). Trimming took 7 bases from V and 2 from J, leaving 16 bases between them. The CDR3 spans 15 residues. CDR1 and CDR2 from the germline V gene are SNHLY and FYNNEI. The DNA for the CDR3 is TGTGCCAGCACCAAGCGTTGGGGAGCCACAGATACGCAGTATTTT. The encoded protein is CASTKRWGATDTQYF.

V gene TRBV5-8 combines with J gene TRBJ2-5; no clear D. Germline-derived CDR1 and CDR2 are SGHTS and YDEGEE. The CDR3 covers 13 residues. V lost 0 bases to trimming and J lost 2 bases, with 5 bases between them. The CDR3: CASSLGRQETQYF. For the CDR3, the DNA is TGTGCCAGCAGCTTGGGACGGCAAGAGACCCAGTACTTC.

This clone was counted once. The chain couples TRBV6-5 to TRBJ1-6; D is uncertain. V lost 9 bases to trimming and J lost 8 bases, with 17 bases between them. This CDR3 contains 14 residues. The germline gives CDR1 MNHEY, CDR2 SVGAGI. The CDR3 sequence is CASTRRFGDSPLHF. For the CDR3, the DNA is TGTGCCAGTACCCGACGGTTTGGGGATTCACCCCTCCACTTT.

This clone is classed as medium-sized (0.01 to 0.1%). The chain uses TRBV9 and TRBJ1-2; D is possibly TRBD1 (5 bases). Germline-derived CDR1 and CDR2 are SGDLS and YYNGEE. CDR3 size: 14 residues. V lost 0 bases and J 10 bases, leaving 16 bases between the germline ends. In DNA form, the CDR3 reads TGTGCCAGCAGCGTAGCCGCAGGGTTGGATATCTACACCTTC. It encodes CASSVAAGLDIYTF.

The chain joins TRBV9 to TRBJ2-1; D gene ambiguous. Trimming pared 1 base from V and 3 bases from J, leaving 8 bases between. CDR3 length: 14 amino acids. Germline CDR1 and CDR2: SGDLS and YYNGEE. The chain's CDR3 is CASSVSLVYNEQFF. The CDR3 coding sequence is TGTGCCAGCAGCGTATCCCTCGTCTACAATGAGCAGTTCTTC.

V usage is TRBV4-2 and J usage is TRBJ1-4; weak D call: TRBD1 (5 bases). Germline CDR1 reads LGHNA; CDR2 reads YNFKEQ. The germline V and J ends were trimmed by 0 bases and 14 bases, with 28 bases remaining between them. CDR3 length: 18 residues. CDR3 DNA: TGTGCCAGCAGCCAAGATTGGTATTCGGGGACGGGGGAGAAAATGCTGTTTTTT. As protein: CASSQDWYSGTGEKMLFF.

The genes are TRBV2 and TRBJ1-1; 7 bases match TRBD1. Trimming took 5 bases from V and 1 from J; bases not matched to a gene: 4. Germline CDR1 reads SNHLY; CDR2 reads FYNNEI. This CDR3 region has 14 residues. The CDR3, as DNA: TGTGCCAGCAGTACCGACAGGGCGAACACTGAAGCTTTCTTT. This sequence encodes CASSTDRANTEAFF. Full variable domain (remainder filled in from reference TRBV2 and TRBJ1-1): EPEVTQTPSHQVTQMGQEVILRCVPISNHLYFYWYRQILGQKVEFLVSFYNNEISEKSEIFDDQFSVERPDGSNFTLKIRSTKLEDSAMYFCASSTDRANTEAFFGQGTRLTVV.

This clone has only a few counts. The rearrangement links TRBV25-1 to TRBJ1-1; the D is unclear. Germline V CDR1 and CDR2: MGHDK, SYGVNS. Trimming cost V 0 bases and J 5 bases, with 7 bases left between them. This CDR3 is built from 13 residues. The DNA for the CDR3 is TGTGCCAGCAGTGAATATCTGGAAACTGAAGCTTTCTTT. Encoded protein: CASSEYLETEAFF.

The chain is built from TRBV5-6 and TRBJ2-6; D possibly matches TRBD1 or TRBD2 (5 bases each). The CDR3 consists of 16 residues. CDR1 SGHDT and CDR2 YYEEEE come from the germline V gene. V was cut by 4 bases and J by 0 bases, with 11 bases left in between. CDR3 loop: CASSLRDLSGANVLTF. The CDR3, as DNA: TGTGCCAGCAGCCTGAGGGACCTCTCTGGGGCCAACGTCCTGACTTTC.

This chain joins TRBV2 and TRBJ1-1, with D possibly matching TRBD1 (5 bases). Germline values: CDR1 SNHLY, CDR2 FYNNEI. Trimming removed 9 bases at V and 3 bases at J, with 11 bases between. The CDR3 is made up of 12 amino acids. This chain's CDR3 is CARGRGDTEAFF. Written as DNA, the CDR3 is TGTGCCAGGGGACGGGGGGACACTGAAGCTTTCTTT.

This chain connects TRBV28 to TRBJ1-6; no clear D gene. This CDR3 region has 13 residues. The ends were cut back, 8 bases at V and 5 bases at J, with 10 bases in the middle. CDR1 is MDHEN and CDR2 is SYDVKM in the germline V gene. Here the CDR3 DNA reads TGTGCCAGCGAGAGTCAACATAATTCACCCCTCCACTTT. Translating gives CASESQHNSPLHF.

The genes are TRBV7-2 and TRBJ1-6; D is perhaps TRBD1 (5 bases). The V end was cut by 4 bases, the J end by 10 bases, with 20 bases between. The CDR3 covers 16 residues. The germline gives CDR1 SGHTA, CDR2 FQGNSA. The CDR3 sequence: CASSSLVGLRGSPLHF. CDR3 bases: TGTGCCAGCAGCTCGCTAGTGGGACTTAGGGGCTCACCCCTCCACTTT.

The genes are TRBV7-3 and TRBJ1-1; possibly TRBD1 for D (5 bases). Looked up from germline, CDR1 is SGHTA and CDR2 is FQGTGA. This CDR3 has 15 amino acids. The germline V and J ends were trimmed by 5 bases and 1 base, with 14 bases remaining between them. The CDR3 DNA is TGTGCCAGCAGCCCGAACAGGAGCCCGAACACTGAAGCTTTCTTT. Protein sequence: CASSPNRSPNTEAFF.

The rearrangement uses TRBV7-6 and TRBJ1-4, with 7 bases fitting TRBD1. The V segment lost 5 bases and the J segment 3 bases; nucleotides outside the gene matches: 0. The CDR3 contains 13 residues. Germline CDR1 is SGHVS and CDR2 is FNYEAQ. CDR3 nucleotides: TGTGCCAGCAGCAGGGGGCCTAATGAAAAACTGTTTTTT. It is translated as CASSRGPNEKLFF.

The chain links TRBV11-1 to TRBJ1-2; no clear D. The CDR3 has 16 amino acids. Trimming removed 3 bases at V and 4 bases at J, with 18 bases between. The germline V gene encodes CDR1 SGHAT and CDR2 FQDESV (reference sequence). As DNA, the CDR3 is TGTGCCAGCAGCTTTCTCAAAGACCCTGCGGCCTATGGCTACACCTTC. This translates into CASSFLKDPAAYGYTF.

The CDR3 coding sequence is TGCGCCAGCAGCCAAGTTGGTAGTGGCGAGCAGTACTTC. It specifies CASSQVGSGEQYF. The chain joins TRBV4-1 to TRBJ2-5; D not resolved. The better agreement between TRBJ2-7 and the DNA end casts doubt on the J call. The CDR3 is made up of 13 amino acids. Germline V gives CDR1 MGHRA, CDR2 YSYEKL.

The CDR3 sequence is CASSRLERGVEQFF. The DNA of the CDR3 is TGTGCCAGCAGCCGGCTGGAGCGGGGAGTTGAGCAGTTCTTC. The gene calls are TRBV4-2 and TRBJ2-1; 7 bases match TRBD2. The CDR3 loop spans 14 amino acids. Per germline, CDR1 LGHNA and CDR2 YNFKEQ. V lost 4 bases, J lost 9 bases, and 9 bases stayed unmatched.